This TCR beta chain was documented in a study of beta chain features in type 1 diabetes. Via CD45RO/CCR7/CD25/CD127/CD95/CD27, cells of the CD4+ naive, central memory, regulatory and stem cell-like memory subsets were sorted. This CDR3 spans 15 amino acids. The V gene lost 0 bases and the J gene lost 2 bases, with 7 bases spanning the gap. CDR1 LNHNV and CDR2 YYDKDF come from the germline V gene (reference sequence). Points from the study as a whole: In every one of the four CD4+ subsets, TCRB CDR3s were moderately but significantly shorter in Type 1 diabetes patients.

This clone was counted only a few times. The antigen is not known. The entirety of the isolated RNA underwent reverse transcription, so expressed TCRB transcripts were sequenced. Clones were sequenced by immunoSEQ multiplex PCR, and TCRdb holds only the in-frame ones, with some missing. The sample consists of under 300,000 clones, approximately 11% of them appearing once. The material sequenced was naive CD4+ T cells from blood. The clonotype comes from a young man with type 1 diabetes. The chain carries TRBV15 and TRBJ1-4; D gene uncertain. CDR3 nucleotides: TGTGCCACCAGCAGAGACCCCGGGACTAATGAAAAACTGTTTTTT. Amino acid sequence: CATSRDPGTNEKLFF.